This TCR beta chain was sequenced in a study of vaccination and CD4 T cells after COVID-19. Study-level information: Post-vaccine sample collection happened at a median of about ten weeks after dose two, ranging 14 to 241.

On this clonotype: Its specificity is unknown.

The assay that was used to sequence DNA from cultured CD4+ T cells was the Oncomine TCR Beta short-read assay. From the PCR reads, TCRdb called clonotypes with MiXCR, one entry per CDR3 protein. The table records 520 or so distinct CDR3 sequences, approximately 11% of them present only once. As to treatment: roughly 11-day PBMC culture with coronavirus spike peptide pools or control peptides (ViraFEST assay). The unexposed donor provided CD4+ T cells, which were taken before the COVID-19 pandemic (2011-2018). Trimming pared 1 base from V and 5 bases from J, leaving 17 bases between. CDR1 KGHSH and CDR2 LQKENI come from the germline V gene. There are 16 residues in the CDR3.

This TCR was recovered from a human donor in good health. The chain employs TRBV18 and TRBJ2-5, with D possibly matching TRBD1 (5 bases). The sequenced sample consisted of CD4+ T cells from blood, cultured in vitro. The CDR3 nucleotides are TGTGCCAGCTCACCACTCGTGACAGCAAGGTGGGAGACCCAGTACTTC. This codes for CASSPLVTARWETQYF.